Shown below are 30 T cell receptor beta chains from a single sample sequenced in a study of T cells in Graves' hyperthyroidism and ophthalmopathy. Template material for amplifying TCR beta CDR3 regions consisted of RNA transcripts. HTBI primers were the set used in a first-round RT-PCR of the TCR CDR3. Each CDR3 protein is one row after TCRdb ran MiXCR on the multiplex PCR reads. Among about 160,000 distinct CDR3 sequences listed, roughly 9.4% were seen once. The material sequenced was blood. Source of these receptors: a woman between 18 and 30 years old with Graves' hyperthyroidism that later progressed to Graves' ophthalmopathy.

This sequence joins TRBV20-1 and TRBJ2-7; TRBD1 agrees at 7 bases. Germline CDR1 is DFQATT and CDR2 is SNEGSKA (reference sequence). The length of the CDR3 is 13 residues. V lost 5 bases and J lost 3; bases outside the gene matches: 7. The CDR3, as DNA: TGCAGTGCTTTTAGGGACAGTCTCTACGAGCAGTACTTC. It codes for CSAFRDSLYEQYF.

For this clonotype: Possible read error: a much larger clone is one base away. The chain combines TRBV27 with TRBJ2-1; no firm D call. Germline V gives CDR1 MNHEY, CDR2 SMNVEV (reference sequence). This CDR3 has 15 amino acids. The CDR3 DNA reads TGTGCCAGCAGAGGCATTGGGAAACCCTACAATGAGCAGTCCTTC. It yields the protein CASRGIGKPYNEQSF.

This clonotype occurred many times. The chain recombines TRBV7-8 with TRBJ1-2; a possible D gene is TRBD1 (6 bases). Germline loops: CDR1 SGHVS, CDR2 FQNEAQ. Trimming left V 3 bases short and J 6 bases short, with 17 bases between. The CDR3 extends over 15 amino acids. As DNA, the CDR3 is TGTGCCAGCAGCTTCTCAGAGACAGGCCGTGATGGCTACACCTTC. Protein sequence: CASSFSETGRDGYTF.

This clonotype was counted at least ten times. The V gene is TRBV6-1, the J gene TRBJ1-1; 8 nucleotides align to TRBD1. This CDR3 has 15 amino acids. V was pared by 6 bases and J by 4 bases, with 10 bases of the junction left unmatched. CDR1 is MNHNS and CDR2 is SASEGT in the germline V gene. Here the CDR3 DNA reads TGTGCCAGCAGACCCGAAACTACAGGGGGCACTGAAGCTTTCTTT. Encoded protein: CASRPETTGGTEAFF.

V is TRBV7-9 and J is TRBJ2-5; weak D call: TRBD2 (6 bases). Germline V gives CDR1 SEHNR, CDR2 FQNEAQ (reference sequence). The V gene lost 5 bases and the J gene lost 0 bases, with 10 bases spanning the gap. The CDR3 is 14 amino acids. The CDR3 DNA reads TGTGCCAGCAGCCTTAGCGGTTACCAAGAGACCCAGTACTTC. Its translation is CASSLSGYQETQYF.

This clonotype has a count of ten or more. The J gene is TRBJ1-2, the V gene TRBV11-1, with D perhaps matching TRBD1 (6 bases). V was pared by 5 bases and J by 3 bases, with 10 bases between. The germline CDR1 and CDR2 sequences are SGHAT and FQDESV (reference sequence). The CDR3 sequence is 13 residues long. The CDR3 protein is CASSPGTYYGYTF. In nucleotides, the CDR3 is TGTGCCAGCAGCCCCGGGACATACTATGGCTACACCTTC.

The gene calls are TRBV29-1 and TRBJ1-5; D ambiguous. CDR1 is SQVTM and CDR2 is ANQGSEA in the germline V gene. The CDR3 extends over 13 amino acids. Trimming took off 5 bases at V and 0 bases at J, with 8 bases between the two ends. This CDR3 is CSVTTDSNQPQHF. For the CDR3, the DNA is TGCAGCGTTACCACAGATAGCAATCAGCCCCAGCATTTT. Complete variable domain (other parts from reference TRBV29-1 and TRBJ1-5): SAVISQKPSRDICQRGTSLTIQCQVDSQVTMMFWYRQQPGQSLTLIATANQGSEATYESGFVIDKFPISRPNLTFSTLTVSNMSPEDSSIYLCSVTTDSNQPQHFGDGTRLSIL.

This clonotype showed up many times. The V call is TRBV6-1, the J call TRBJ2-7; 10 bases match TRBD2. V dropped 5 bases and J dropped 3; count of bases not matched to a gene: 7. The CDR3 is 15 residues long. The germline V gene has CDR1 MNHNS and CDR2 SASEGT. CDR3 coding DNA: TGTGCCAGCAGTCAGTCCGGGACTAGCGACTACGAGCAGTACTTC. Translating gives CASSQSGTSDYEQYF.

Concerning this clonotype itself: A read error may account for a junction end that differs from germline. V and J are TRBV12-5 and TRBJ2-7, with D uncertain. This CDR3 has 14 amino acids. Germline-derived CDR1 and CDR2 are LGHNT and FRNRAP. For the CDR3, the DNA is TGTGCTAGTGGTTTCCTGTGGGTGAGGTACGAGCAGTATTTC. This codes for CASGFLWVRYEQYF.

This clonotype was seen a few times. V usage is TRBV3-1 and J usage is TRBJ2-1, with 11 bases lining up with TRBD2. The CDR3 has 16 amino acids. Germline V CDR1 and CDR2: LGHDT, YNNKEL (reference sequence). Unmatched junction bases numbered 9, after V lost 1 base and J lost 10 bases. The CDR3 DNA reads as TGTGCCAGCAGCCAAGCCACTAGCGGGAGCGCCACCGAGCAGTTCTTC. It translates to CASSQATSGSATEQFF.

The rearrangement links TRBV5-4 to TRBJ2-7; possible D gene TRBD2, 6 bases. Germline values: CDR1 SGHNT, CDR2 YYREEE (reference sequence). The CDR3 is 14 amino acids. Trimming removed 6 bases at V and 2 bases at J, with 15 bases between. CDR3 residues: CASTRDSLTYEQYF. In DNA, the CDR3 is TGTGCCAGCACCAGGGACTCTCTAACCTACGAGCAGTACTTC. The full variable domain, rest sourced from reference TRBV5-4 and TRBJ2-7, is ETGVTQSPTHLIKTRGQQVTLRCSSQSGHNTVSWYQQALGQGPQFIFQYYREEENGRGNFPPRFSGLQFPNYSSELNVNALELDDSALYLCASTRDSLTYEQYFGPGTRLTVT.

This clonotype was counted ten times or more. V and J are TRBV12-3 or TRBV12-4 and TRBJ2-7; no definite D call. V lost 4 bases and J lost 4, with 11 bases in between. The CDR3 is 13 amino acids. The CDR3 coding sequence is TGTGCCAGCAGTTCCCAAGTGGGTTACGAGCAGTACTTC. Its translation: CASSSQVGYEQYF.

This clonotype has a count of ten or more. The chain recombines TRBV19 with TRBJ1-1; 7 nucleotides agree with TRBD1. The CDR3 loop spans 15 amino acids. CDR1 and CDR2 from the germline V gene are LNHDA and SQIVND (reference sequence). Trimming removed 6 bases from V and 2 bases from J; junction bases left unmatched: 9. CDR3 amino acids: CASRRKGTANTEAFF. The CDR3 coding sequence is TGTGCCAGTAGAAGAAAGGGGACAGCCAACACTGAAGCTTTCTTT.

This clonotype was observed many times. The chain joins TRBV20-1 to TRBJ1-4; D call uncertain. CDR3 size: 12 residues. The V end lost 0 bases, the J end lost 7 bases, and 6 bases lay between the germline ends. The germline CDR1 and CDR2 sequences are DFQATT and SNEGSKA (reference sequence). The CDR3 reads CSARDSGEKLFF. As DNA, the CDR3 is TGCAGTGCTAGAGATTCGGGTGAAAAACTGTTTTTT.

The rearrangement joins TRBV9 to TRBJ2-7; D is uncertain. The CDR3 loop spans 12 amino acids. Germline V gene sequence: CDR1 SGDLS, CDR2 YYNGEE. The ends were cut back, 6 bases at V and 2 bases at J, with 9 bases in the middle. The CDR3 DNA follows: TGTGCCAGCACCCACGCCCCCTACGAGCAGTACTTC. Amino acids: CASTHAPYEQYF.

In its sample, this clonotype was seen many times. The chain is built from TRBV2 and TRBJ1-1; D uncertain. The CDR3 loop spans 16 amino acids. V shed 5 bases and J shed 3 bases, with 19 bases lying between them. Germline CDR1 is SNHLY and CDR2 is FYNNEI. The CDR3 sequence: CASSSRPAVEDTEAFF. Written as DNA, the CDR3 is TGTGCCAGCAGTTCCCGACCCGCGGTGGAAGACACTGAAGCTTTCTTT. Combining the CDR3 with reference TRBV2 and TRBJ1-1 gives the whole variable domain EPEVTQTPSHQVTQMGQEVILRCVPISNHLYFYWYRQILGQKVEFLVSFYNNEISEKSEIFDDQFSVERPDGSNFTLKIRSTKLEDSAMYFCASSSRPAVEDTEAFFGQGTRLTVV.

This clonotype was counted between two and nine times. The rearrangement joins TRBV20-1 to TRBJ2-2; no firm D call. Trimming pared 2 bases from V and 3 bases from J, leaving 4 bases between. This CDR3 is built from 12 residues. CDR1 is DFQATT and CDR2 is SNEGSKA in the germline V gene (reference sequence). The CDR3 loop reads CSARSYTGELFF. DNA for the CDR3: TGCAGTGCTAGATCTTACACCGGGGAGCTGTTTTTT.

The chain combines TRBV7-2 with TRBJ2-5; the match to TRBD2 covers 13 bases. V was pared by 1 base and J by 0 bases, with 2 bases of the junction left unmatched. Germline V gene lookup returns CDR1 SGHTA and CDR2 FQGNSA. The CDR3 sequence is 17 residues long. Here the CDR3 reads CASSLGLAGGHQETQYF. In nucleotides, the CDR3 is TGTGCCAGCAGCTTAGGACTAGCGGGGGGACACCAAGAGACCCAGTACTTC.

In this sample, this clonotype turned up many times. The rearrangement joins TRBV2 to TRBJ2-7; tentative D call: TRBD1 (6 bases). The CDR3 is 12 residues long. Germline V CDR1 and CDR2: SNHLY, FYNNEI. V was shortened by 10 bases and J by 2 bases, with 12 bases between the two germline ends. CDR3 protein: CATRGGTYEQYF. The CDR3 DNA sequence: TGTGCCACCAGAGGGGGAACCTACGAGCAGTACTTC.

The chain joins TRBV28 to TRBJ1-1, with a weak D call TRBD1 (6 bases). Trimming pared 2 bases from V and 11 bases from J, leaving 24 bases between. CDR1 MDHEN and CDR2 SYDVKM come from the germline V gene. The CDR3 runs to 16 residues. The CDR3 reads CASSLPDVRAGARAFF. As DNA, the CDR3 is TGTGCCAGCAGTTTACCAGATGTTAGGGCAGGGGCAAGGGCTTTCTTT.

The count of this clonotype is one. The CDR3 DNA sequence: TGCGCCAGCAGCAAAACCGGGACTAGCACAGATACGCAGTATTTT. Protein: CASSKTGTSTDTQYF. The chain couples TRBV4-1 to TRBJ2-3, with a possible D match to TRBD2 (6 bases). The germline V and J ends were trimmed by 5 bases and 0 bases, with 12 bases remaining between them. This CDR3 is 15 amino acids long. Germline CDR1 reads MGHRA; CDR2 reads YSYEKL.

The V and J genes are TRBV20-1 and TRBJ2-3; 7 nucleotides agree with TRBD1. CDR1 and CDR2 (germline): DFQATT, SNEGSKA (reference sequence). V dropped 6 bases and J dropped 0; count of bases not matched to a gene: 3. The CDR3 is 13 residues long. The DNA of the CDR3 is TGCAGTGCCAAGACAGGGAGCACAGATACGCAGTATTTT. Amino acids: CSAKTGSTDTQYF.

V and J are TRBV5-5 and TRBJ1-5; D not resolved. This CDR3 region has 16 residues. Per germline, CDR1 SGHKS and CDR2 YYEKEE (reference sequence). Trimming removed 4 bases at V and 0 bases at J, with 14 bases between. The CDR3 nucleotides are TGTGCCAGCAGCCTTTTAGGGCAAGTTAGCAATCAGCCCCAGCATTTT. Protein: CASSLLGQVSNQPQHF. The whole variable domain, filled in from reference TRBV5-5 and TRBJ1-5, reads DAGVTQSPTHLIKTRGQQVTLRCSPISGHKSVSWYQQVLGQGPQFIFQYYEKEERGRGNFPDRFSARQFPNYSSELNVNALLLGDSALYLCASSLLGQVSNQPQHFGDGTRLSIL.

Here the CDR3 DNA reads TGCGCCAGCAGCCAAGTGAGGGGGGGAACAATGAAGCAGTTCTTC. It yields the protein CASSQVRGGTMKQFF. The chain has TRBV4-1 and TRBJ2-1, with D perhaps matching TRBD2 (7 bases). V lost 1 base, J lost 11 bases, and 18 bases lay in between. Germline V gene data show CDR1 as MGHRA and CDR2 as YSYEKL. This CDR3 region has 15 residues.

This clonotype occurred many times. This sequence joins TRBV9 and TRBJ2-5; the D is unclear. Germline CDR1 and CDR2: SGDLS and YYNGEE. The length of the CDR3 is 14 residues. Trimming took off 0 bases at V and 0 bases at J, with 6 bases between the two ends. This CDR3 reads CASSVGRYQETQYF. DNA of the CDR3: TGTGCCAGCAGCGTAGGTAGATACCAAGAGACCCAGTACTTC.

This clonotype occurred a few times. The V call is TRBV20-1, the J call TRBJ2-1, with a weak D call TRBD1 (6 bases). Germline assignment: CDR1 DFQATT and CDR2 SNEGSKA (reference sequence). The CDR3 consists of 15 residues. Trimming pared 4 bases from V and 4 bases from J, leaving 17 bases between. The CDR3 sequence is CSANPQGFGYNEQFF. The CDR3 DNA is TGCAGTGCTAACCCACAGGGTTTTGGTTACAATGAGCAGTTCTTC.

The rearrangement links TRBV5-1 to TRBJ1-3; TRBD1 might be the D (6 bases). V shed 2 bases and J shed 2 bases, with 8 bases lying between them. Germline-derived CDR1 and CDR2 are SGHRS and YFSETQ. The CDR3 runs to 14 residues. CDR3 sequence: CASSLTGTGNTIYF. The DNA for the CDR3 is TGCGCCAGCAGCTTAACAGGGACTGGAAACACCATATATTTT.

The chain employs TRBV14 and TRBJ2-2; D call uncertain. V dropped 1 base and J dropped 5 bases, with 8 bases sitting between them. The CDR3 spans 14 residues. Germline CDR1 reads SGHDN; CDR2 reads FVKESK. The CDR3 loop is CASSQVHQTGELFF. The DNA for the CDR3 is TGTGCCAGCAGCCAAGTACATCAGACCGGGGAGCTGTTTTTT.

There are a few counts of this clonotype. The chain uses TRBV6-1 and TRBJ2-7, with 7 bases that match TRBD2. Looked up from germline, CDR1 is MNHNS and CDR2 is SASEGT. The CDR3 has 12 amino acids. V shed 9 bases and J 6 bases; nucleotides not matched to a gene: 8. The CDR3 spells CASWGGFGEQYF. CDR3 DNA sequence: TGTGCCAGTTGGGGGGGGTTTGGCGAGCAGTACTTC.

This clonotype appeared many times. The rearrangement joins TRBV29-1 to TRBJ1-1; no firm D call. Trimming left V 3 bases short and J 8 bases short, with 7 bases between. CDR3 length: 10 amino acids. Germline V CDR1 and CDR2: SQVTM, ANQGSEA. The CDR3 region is CSVDEGEAFF. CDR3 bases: TGCAGCGTTGATGAGGGAGAAGCTTTCTTT.